This is a list of T cell receptor beta chains from one sample in a study of graft-versus-host responses after intestinal transplantation. Antigen specificity for these receptors is unknown. Clones were read by immunoSEQ multiplex PCR, and TCRdb kept only the in-frame ones, dropping some. The sample yields some 90,000 clones, approximately 90% seen once. Sequencing was performed on unstimulated CD8+ T cells sorted from spleen or lymph node cells, taken before intestinal transplant. Receptors were obtained from a human donor who received an intestinal transplant. The CDR3 runs from the conserved cysteine through the conserved F or W. A D gene is named only where the DNA matches it firmly. Some rows mark clone size as missing; the rest say once, few, many or name a class of expanded clone.

j_gene: TRBJ2-1; d_gene: NA; abundance: NA; v_gene: TRBV13; CDR3nt: TGTGCCAGCAGCTTAGTGGGCGAGGGGTCCTACAATGAGCAGTTCTTC; CDR3aa: CASSLVGEGSYNEQFF
j_gene: TRBJ2-7; d_gene: NA; abundance: NA; v_gene: TRBV7-3; CDR3nt: TGTGCCAGCAGCTTAGCGGGAAGCTACGAGCAGTACTTC; CDR3aa: CASSLAGSYEQYF
j_gene: TRBJ1-2; d_gene: NA; abundance: NA; v_gene: TRBV6-5; CDR3nt: TGTGCCAGCTTCAGCGCCTATGGCTACACCTTC; CDR3aa: CASFSAYGYTF
j_gene: TRBJ1-1; d_gene: NA; abundance: NA; v_gene: TRBV30; CDR3nt: TGTGCCTGGAGTGTACTAGGTCCGGAAGCTTTCTTT; CDR3aa: CAWSVLGPEAFF
j_gene: TRBJ2-5; d_gene: NA; abundance: NA; v_gene: TRBV5-4; CDR3nt: TGTGCCAGCAGCTTGGGGCAGGGCAGAGAGACCCAGTACTTC; CDR3aa: CASSLGQGRETQYF
j_gene: TRBJ1-1; d_gene: NA; abundance: NA; v_gene: TRBV7-9; CDR3nt: TGTGCCAGCGCCCGGGGGTGGGGGAGCCCTGAAGCTTTCTTT; CDR3aa: CASARGWGSPEAFF
j_gene: TRBJ2-1; d_gene: TRBD2; abundance: NA; v_gene: TRBV11-2; CDR3nt: TGTGCCAGCAGCTTAGACGGGCTAGCGGGAGGCGCCTACAATGAGCAGTTCTTC; CDR3aa: CASSLDGLAGGAYNEQFF
j_gene: TRBJ2-1; d_gene: TRBD2; abundance: NA; v_gene: TRBV10-1; CDR3nt: TGCGCCAGCAGTGACCCAATAGCGGGAGGTAATGAGCAGTTCTTC; CDR3aa: CASSDPIAGGNEQFF
j_gene: TRBJ2-7; d_gene: NA; abundance: NA; v_gene: TRBV5-6; CDR3nt: TGTGCCAGCAGCTTGGATCGGTCCGGCTACGAGCAGTACTTC; CDR3aa: CASSLDRSGYEQYF
j_gene: TRBJ2-7; d_gene: NA; abundance: NA; v_gene: TRBV7-6; CDR3nt: TGTGCCAGCAGCTTAGCCCCGTCTAACGAGCAGTACTTC; CDR3aa: CASSLAPSNEQYF
j_gene: TRBJ1-1; d_gene: NA; abundance: NA; v_gene: TRBV9; CDR3nt: TGTGCCAGCAGCTGGGCCGGGGAGGGAACTGAAGCTTTCTTT; CDR3aa: CASSWAGEGTEAFF
j_gene: TRBJ1-4; d_gene: NA; abundance: NA; v_gene: TRBV4-1; CDR3nt: TGCGCCAGCAGCCAAGGAGGGGCCGTTTTTTCCGCGTTGGATGAAAAACTGTTTTTT; CDR3aa: CASSQGGAVFSALDEKLFF
j_gene: TRBJ2-3; d_gene: TRBD2; abundance: NA; v_gene: TRBV5-6; CDR3nt: TGTGCCAGCAGCTTGGGACTAGCGGGAGGTGTTGGGTCGCAGTATTTT; CDR3aa: CASSLGLAGGVGSQYF
j_gene: TRBJ1-2; d_gene: NA; abundance: NA; v_gene: TRBV27; CDR3nt: TGTGCCAGCAGAGTGGGAGGGGGGAGCGCTGGCTACACCTTC; CDR3aa: CASRVGGGSAGYTF
j_gene: TRBJ2-7; d_gene: NA; abundance: once; v_gene: TRBV2; CDR3nt: TGTGCCAGCAGTGACTTAGTAGCCTACGAGCAGTACTTC; CDR3aa: CASSDLVAYEQYF
j_gene: TRBJ2-1; d_gene: NA; abundance: NA; v_gene: TRBV9; CDR3nt: TGTGCCAGCAGCGTAACTTTGGGGGGAACCTACAATGAGCAGTTCTTC; CDR3aa: CASSVTLGGTYNEQFF
j_gene: TRBJ2-7; d_gene: NA; abundance: NA; v_gene: TRBV9; CDR3nt: TGTGCCAGCGGACCCCCTGCGGGACCGTACTACGGCGAGCAGTACTTC; CDR3aa: CASGPPAGPYYGEQYF
j_gene: TRBJ2-5; d_gene: TRBD2; abundance: NA; v_gene: TRBV28; CDR3nt: TGTGCCAGCAGCCCAGTTTACTCGAGCGGGGTCCAAGAGACCCAGTACTTC; CDR3aa: CASSPVYSSGVQETQYF
j_gene: TRBJ2-2; d_gene: TRBD1; abundance: NA; v_gene: TRBV4-1; CDR3nt: TGCGCCAGCAGTACCGGGACAGGATCCACCGGGGAGCTGTTTTTT; CDR3aa: CASSTGTGSTGELFF
j_gene: TRBJ1-6; d_gene: NA; abundance: NA; v_gene: TRBV10-1; CDR3nt: TGCGCCAGCAGTGTGGGGTGGGATTCACCCCTCCACTTT; CDR3aa: CASSVGWDSPLHF
j_gene: TRBJ2-7; d_gene: TRBD1; abundance: NA; v_gene: TRBV5-6; CDR3nt: TGTGCCAGCAGCCGAGGACAGGGGTACGAGCAGTACTTC; CDR3aa: CASSRGQGYEQYF
j_gene: TRBJ2-3; d_gene: NA; abundance: once; v_gene: TRBV19; CDR3nt: TGTGCCAGTAGTATAGCTGGGGTCACAGATACGCAGTATTTT; CDR3aa: CASSIAGVTDTQYF
j_gene: TRBJ2-3; d_gene: NA; abundance: NA; v_gene: TRBV7-9; CDR3nt: TGTGCCAGCAGCTCCCGTACAGATACGCAGTATTTT; CDR3aa: CASSSRTDTQYF
j_gene: TRBJ2-3; d_gene: TRBD1; abundance: once; v_gene: TRBV11-1; CDR3nt: TGTGCCAGCAGCACTAGGGGGCCGGATACGCAGTATTTT; CDR3aa: CASSTRGPDTQYF
j_gene: TRBJ1-2; d_gene: TRBD1; abundance: NA; v_gene: TRBV4-1; CDR3nt: TGCGCCAGCAGCCAAGAGCCCGGGACAGGGGTGGGCGGCTACACCTTC; CDR3aa: CASSQEPGTGVGGYTF
j_gene: TRBJ1-5; d_gene: TRBD1; abundance: NA; v_gene: TRBV6-5; CDR3nt: TGTGCCAGCAGGGCCGGGACAGGGGATCAGCCCCAGCATTTT; CDR3aa: CASRAGTGDQPQHF
j_gene: TRBJ2-7; d_gene: TRBD2; abundance: NA; v_gene: TRBV7-9; CDR3nt: TGTGCCAGCAGCCAAGATGCCGGGACTAGCGACGAGCAGTACTTC; CDR3aa: CASSQDAGTSDEQYF
j_gene: TRBJ1-3; d_gene: NA; abundance: NA; v_gene: TRBV6-5; CDR3nt: TGTGCCAGCAGTTCCTATCTCGGAAACACCATATATTTT; CDR3aa: CASSSYLGNTIYF
j_gene: TRBJ1-2; d_gene: NA; abundance: NA; v_gene: TRBV6-5; CDR3nt: TGTGCCAGCAGTTACTCTTATCCGAGGAACAACTATGGCTACACCTTC; CDR3aa: CASSYSYPRNNYGYTF
j_gene: TRBJ2-7; d_gene: NA; abundance: NA; v_gene: TRBV4-1; CDR3nt: TGCGCCAGCAGCCAAGATAAAGGGGTCGAGCAGTACTTC; CDR3aa: CASSQDKGVEQYF
j_gene: TRBJ2-1; d_gene: TRBD1; abundance: NA; v_gene: TRBV10-3; CDR3nt: TGTGCCAGTACCGGGACAGGGGTCGGAAAGTACAATGAGCAGTTCTTC; CDR3aa: CASTGTGVGKYNEQFF
j_gene: TRBJ1-2; d_gene: NA; abundance: NA; v_gene: TRBV4-1; CDR3nt: TGCGCCAGCAGCCAAGAGAGGCAGGCCATCTACTATGGCTACACCTTC; CDR3aa: CASSQERQAIYYGYTF
j_gene: TRBJ2-2; d_gene: NA; abundance: NA; v_gene: TRBV7-9; CDR3nt: TGTGCCACCAGGGGGGAGGAGCGCTTACACACCGGGGAGCTGTTTTTT; CDR3aa: CATRGEERLHTGELFF
j_gene: TRBJ2-7; d_gene: TRBD2; abundance: NA; v_gene: TRBV5-1; CDR3nt: TGCGCCAGCAGCTTGGAAGCGGGAGTTTACGAGCAGTACTTC; CDR3aa: CASSLEAGVYEQYF
j_gene: TRBJ2-5; d_gene: TRBD2; abundance: few; v_gene: TRBV5-5; CDR3nt: TGTGCCAGCAGCCAAGGATCTAGCGGGGGGGCGGAGACCCAGTACTTC; CDR3aa: CASSQGSSGGAETQYF
j_gene: TRBJ1-1; d_gene: TRBD1; abundance: NA; v_gene: TRBV4-1; CDR3nt: TGCGCCAGCAGCCAAGATGGGACAGGGGGGGCCACTGAAGCTTTCTTT; CDR3aa: CASSQDGTGGATEAFF
j_gene: TRBJ2-7; d_gene: TRBD1; abundance: NA; v_gene: TRBV27; CDR3nt: TGTGCCAGCAGTCCCGGGACAGGGGCCGATGTCTACGAGCAGTACTTC; CDR3aa: CASSPGTGADVYEQYF
j_gene: TRBJ2-1; d_gene: TRBD1; abundance: NA; v_gene: TRBV10-2; CDR3nt: TGCGCCAGCAATCGACAGGGCCACAATGAGCAGTTCTTC; CDR3aa: CASNRQGHNEQFF
j_gene: TRBJ2-7; d_gene: NA; abundance: NA; v_gene: TRBV5-4; CDR3nt: TGTGCCAGCAGCTCCCTAGAGGACCTTGGGGAGCAGTACTTC; CDR3aa: CASSSLEDLGEQYF
j_gene: TRBJ2-1; d_gene: NA; abundance: NA; v_gene: TRBV11-1; CDR3nt: TGTGCCAGCAGCCGTCCATCTAACAATGAGCAGTTCTTC; CDR3aa: CASSRPSNNEQFF
j_gene: TRBJ2-1; d_gene: NA; abundance: NA; v_gene: TRBV25-1; CDR3nt: TGTGCCAGCAGCTACAATGAGCAGTTCTTC; CDR3aa: CASSYNEQFF
j_gene: TRBJ2-1; d_gene: NA; abundance: NA; v_gene: TRBV29-1; CDR3nt: TGCAGCGTTGATGGGCTAGCCTACAATGAGCAGTTCTTC; CDR3aa: CSVDGLAYNEQFF
j_gene: TRBJ2-2; d_gene: NA; abundance: NA; v_gene: TRBV5-1; CDR3nt: TGCGCCAGCAGTGTAGTCCCCTTCGCGAACACCGGGGAGCTGTTTTTT; CDR3aa: CASSVVPFANTGELFF
j_gene: TRBJ2-1; d_gene: NA; abundance: NA; v_gene: TRBV13; CDR3nt: TGTGCCAGCAGCTTAGGAGGCGGGATGGGCTATGAGCAGTTCTTC; CDR3aa: CASSLGGGMGYEQFF
j_gene: TRBJ2-1; d_gene: TRBD2; abundance: NA; v_gene: TRBV7-6; CDR3nt: TGTGCCAGCAGCTCTACTAGCGGGTACGACTACAATGAGCAGTTCTTC; CDR3aa: CASSSTSGYDYNEQFF
j_gene: TRBJ1-2; d_gene: NA; abundance: NA; v_gene: TRBV4-1; CDR3nt: TGCGCCAGCAGCCATTTCCCGCGGGCGCACTATGGCTACACCTTC; CDR3aa: CASSHFPRAHYGYTF
j_gene: TRBJ2-5; d_gene: TRBD2; abundance: NA; v_gene: TRBV4-1; CDR3nt: TGCGCCAGCAGCCAAGATATTTGGGCTAGCGGTAATAAACGCTACCAAGAGACCCAGTACTTC; CDR3aa: CASSQDIWASGNKRYQETQYF
j_gene: TRBJ2-7; d_gene: NA; abundance: NA; v_gene: TRBV4-1; CDR3nt: TGCGCCAGCAGCCAAGTCCCTAGCGTCTCCTACGAGCAGTACTTC; CDR3aa: CASSQVPSVSYEQYF
j_gene: TRBJ2-7; d_gene: NA; abundance: NA; v_gene: TRBV2; CDR3nt: TGTGCCAGCGTCGAGGAGGTCTCATACTACGAGCAGTACTTC; CDR3aa: CASVEEVSYYEQYF
j_gene: TRBJ2-7; d_gene: NA; abundance: NA; v_gene: TRBV30; CDR3nt: TGTGCCTGGAGCGACCTCAGGGGTGATGGCTACGAGCAGTACTTC; CDR3aa: CAWSDLRGDGYEQYF
j_gene: TRBJ2-7; d_gene: NA; abundance: NA; v_gene: TRBV27; CDR3nt: TGTGCCAGCAGACAGGACCCCCACGAGCAGTACTTC; CDR3aa: CASRQDPHEQYF
j_gene: TRBJ2-3; d_gene: NA; abundance: NA; v_gene: TRBV5-6; CDR3nt: TGTGCCAGCAGCGCCAGGACAGATAGCACAGATACGCAGTATTTT; CDR3aa: CASSARTDSTDTQYF
j_gene: TRBJ2-5; d_gene: NA; abundance: NA; v_gene: TRBV5-4; CDR3nt: TGTGCCAGCAGCTTGTGGGGGAGTTCGGGAGAGACCCAGTACTTC; CDR3aa: CASSLWGSSGETQYF
j_gene: TRBJ2-1; d_gene: NA; abundance: once; v_gene: TRBV6-4; CDR3nt: TGTGCCAGCAGTGACGGATTCGATGAGCAGTTCTTC; CDR3aa: CASSDGFDEQFF
j_gene: TRBJ2-5; d_gene: TRBD1; abundance: NA; v_gene: TRBV6-6; CDR3nt: TGTGCCAGCAGTTACACGCGACAGGGTTCCGAGACCCAGTACTTC; CDR3aa: CASSYTRQGSETQYF
j_gene: TRBJ2-1; d_gene: TRBD2; abundance: NA; v_gene: TRBV4-2; CDR3nt: TGTGCCAGCAGCCAAGCCCTCGGGACTAGCGGGATGGGGAATGAGCAGTTCTTC; CDR3aa: CASSQALGTSGMGNEQFF
j_gene: TRBJ2-1; d_gene: NA; abundance: NA; v_gene: TRBV28; CDR3nt: TGTGCCAGCAGTTCGCTGGAGACGGACTACAATGAGCAGTTCTTC; CDR3aa: CASSSLETDYNEQFF
j_gene: TRBJ2-7; d_gene: TRBD1; abundance: NA; v_gene: TRBV29-1; CDR3nt: TGCAGCGCCGACAGGGGGGACTACGAGCAGTACTTC; CDR3aa: CSADRGDYEQYF